These T cell receptor beta chains were read from a single sample in a study of blood T cell repertoires in COVID-19. Here immunoSEQ multiplex PCR was the method, and the copy in TCRdb shows in-frame clones only, minus some. The sample records fewer than 200,000 clones, around four fifths being singletons. Sample: PBMCs or T cells enriched from blood (not recorded which). These receptors were taken from a woman between 45 and 60 years old who had recovered from COVID-19. Both conserved end residues are part of each CDR3. Each record gives: D gene, clone size, J gene, V gene, CDR3 DNA, CDR3 protein. A D gene is named only where the DNA matches it firmly. Rows give clone size only sometimes, using once, few, many, or a class for an expanded clone.

>.|.|TRBJ1-2|TRBV28
TGTGCCAGCAGTGAGACGGGCTATGGCTACACCTTC
CASSETGYGYTF
>.|once|TRBJ1-1|TRBV19
TGTGCCAGTAGTACCCGGGACACGACGAACACTGAAGCTTTCTTT
CASSTRDTTNTEAFF
>TRBD2|.|TRBJ2-3|TRBV6-1
TGTGCCAGCAGTGAAGCTGCCTTTGGACTAGCGGATCCTGATACGCAGTATTTT
CASSEAAFGLADPDTQYF
>TRBD2|few|TRBJ2-7|TRBV5-3
TGTGCCAGAAGCCTTCTAGCGGGAGGGAACTACGAGCAGTACTTC
CARSLLAGGNYEQYF
>TRBD1|.|TRBJ2-7|TRBV5-1
TGCGCCAGCAGCACGTTGACAGGGTTGTCCTACGAGCAGTACTTC
CASSTLTGLSYEQYF
>TRBD2|.|TRBJ2-5|TRBV3-1/TRBV3-2
TGTGCCAGCTACGAAGCGGGAGTAGGCGAAGAGACCCAGTACTTC
CASYEAGVGEETQYF
>.|.|TRBJ2-2|TRBV2
TGTGCCAGCCATACCAAGGGGCTAAGCGGGGAGCTGTTTTTT
CASHTKGLSGELFF
>.|.|TRBJ2-5|TRBV5-1
TGCGCCAGCAGGCTGGACAGATCTAAGGAGACCCAGTACTTC
CASRLDRSKETQYF
>.|.|TRBJ1-6|TRBV7-8
TGTGCCAGCAGCTTATTGGGGGGATTAAGCTCCTATAATTCACCCCTCCACTTT
CASSLLGGLSSYNSPLHF
>TRBD2|.|TRBJ2-7|TRBV19
TGTGCCAGTAGTAAGGCTAGCGGTCGCTCCTACGAGCAGTACTTC
CASSKASGRSYEQYF
>TRBD1|.|TRBJ1-6|TRBV6-5
TGTGCCAGCAGTTTACAGGGGGCTACGAATAATTCACCCCTCCACTTT
CASSLQGATNNSPLHF
>.|.|TRBJ1-5|TRBV4-2
TGTGCCAGCAGCCCCCTTGGGGCGGATCCTAAGGGAAAGCAGCCCCAGCATTTT
CASSPLGADPKGKQPQHF
>.|.|TRBJ2-3|TRBV4-1
TGCGCCAGCAGCCACCCGGCCTTAGAGCGGAGCACAGATACGCAGTATTTT
CASSHPALERSTDTQYF
>.|.|TRBJ1-1|TRBV27
TGTGCCAGCAGTCAGGGACACCTGAACACTGAAGCTTTCTTT
CASSQGHLNTEAFF
>TRBD2|many|TRBJ2-7|TRBV25-1
TGTGCCAGCAGTGGCAAGCGGGATGGTTCCTACGAGCAGTACTTC
CASSGKRDGSYEQYF